A selection of T cell receptor beta chains follows, all from one sample in a study of cytomegalovirus exposure and HLA in healthy donors. Profiled with immunoSEQ multiplex PCR; TCRdb holds only in-frame clones, not every one. The sample has 75,000 to 100,000 clones, around 74% seen once. The sample comprised PBMCs. These TCRs come from a female donor in good health and CMV-seropositive. Both conserved end residues are part of each CDR3. Each record gives: V gene, J gene, clone size, D gene, CDR3 protein, CDR3 DNA. A D gene is named only where the DNA matches it firmly. Clone size is stated in some rows and not others, as once, few, many or a class when expanded.

v_call: TRBV7-7; j_call: TRBJ2-2; clone_size: -; d_call: -; cdr3_aa: CASSLMVNPGTGELFF; cdr3_nt: TGTGCTAGCAGCTTAATGGTAAACCCAGGAACCGGGGAGCTGTTTTTT
v_call: TRBV6-1; j_call: TRBJ1-2; clone_size: many; d_call: TRBD1; cdr3_aa: CASSENRGLPGYTF; cdr3_nt: TGTGCCAGCAGTGAAAACAGGGGCCTCCCCGGCTACACCTTC
v_call: TRBV19; j_call: TRBJ2-7; clone_size: -; d_call: TRBD1; cdr3_aa: CASSIVDRGGEQYF; cdr3_nt: TGTGCCAGTAGTATAGTGGACAGGGGTGGCGAGCAGTACTTC
v_call: TRBV9; j_call: TRBJ2-7; clone_size: -; d_call: TRBD1; cdr3_aa: CASSVGTGHSYEQYF; cdr3_nt: TGTGCCAGCAGCGTAGGGACAGGGCACTCCTACGAGCAGTACTTC
v_call: TRBV29-1; j_call: TRBJ2-1; clone_size: -; d_call: TRBD2; cdr3_aa: CSVEGLAGGEQFF; cdr3_nt: TGCAGCGTTGAAGGGCTAGCGGGAGGTGAGCAGTTCTTC
v_call: TRBV7-2; j_call: TRBJ1-2; clone_size: few; d_call: -; cdr3_aa: CASSRRQRGYTF; cdr3_nt: TGTGCCAGCAGCCGACGGCAGCGGGGCTACACCTTC
v_call: TRBV28; j_call: TRBJ1-2; clone_size: -; d_call: TRBD1; cdr3_aa: CASQQGGYGYTF; cdr3_nt: TGTGCCAGCCAACAGGGGGGCTATGGCTACACCTTC
v_call: TRBV6-5; j_call: TRBJ2-5; clone_size: -; d_call: TRBD1; cdr3_aa: CASGRTGGAGETQYF; cdr3_nt: TGTGCCAGCGGGAGGACAGGGGGCGCCGGAGAGACCCAGTACTTC
v_call: TRBV11-2; j_call: TRBJ1-2; clone_size: -; d_call: TRBD1; cdr3_aa: CASSPTRTGYFGYTF; cdr3_nt: TGTGCCAGCAGCCCCACCCGGACAGGGTACTTTGGCTACACCTTC
v_call: TRBV30; j_call: TRBJ2-3; clone_size: -; d_call: TRBD1; cdr3_aa: CAWRGEGQGTQYF; cdr3_nt: TGTGCCTGGAGGGGTGAAGGACAGGGAACGCAGTATTTT